Listed here are 32 T cell receptor beta chains from one sample, sequenced in a study of blood T cells in healthy people across ages. It was with a sample-barcoded 5' primer and a J-beta primer mix that a second PCR of about 7 to 12 cycles was run. TCRdb re-called the 5' RACE reads through MiXCR, storing one row per CDR3 protein. The sample has 800,000 to 950,000 distinct CDR3 sequences, 25% to 35% seen once. The data also belong to a second study, concerning T cells of mothers and their children.

Material: blood. The receptors here all came from a woman aged 40 to 49 in good health.

This clonotype was seen at least ten times. V usage is TRBV20-1 and J usage is TRBJ2-1, with 8 bases that match TRBD1. V trimming: 3 bases; J trimming: 8 bases; junction bases outside the gene matches: 21. The CDR3 runs 18 residues. CDR1 is DFQATT and CDR2 is SNEGSKA in the germline V gene (reference sequence). The CDR3 DNA sequence: TGCAGTGCTAGCGGTTTGGCAGGGGGCGCGATTACCCCCCATGAGCAGTTCTTC. Amino acid sequence: CSASGLAGGAITPHEQFF.

This clonotype showed up just a few times. J is TRBJ2-3 and V is TRBV20-1; 7 bases align to TRBD2. Germline CDR1 is DFQATT and CDR2 is SNEGSKA (reference sequence). The trim removed 5 bases at V and 6 bases at J, leaving 5 bases unmatched. The CDR3 loop spans 12 amino acids. CDR3 in DNA: TGCAGTGCTCGCCTACTAGCGGATACGCAGTATTTT. This translates into CSARLLADTQYF.

V gene TRBV28 combines with J gene TRBJ1-1; tentatively, D is TRBD1 (5 bases). CDR3 length equals 15 residues. The V gene's germline CDR1 is MDHEN and CDR2 SYDVKM. Trimming left V 8 bases short and J 0 bases short, with 16 bases between. CDR3 amino acids: CASLDAGGMNTEAFF. The CDR3 nucleotides are TGTGCCAGCCTTGACGCGGGGGGGATGAACACTGAAGCTTTCTTT.

The rearrangement joins TRBV6-5 to TRBJ2-7, with D maybe TRBD2 (6 bases). CDR1 and CDR2 (germline): MNHEY, SVGAGI. The CDR3 is 13 amino acids. V shed 6 bases and J shed 7 bases, with 16 bases lying between them. The CDR3 reads CASRQRVRGEQYF. DNA for the CDR3: TGTGCCAGCAGGCAGCGGGTCCGGGGGGAGCAGTACTTC.

The chain links TRBV27 to TRBJ2-3; D is possibly TRBD2 (6 bases). The CDR3 spans 16 residues. Trimming shortened V by 0 bases and J by 7 bases, and 17 bases separated the two germline ends. The germline gives CDR1 MNHEY, CDR2 SMNVEV (reference sequence). DNA for the CDR3: TGTGCCAGCAGTTTATCGTACCGGGGGACCTCACATACGCAGTATTTT. It specifies CASSLSYRGTSHTQYF.

Here the CDR3 DNA reads TGCAGTGCTAGCTTAGCGGGGAGCTCCTACAATGAGCAGTTCTTC. It encodes CSASLAGSSYNEQFF. The chain joins TRBV20-1 to TRBJ2-1; 8 bases fit TRBD2. There are 15 residues in the CDR3. V lost 3 bases to trimming and J lost 0 bases; unmatched junction nucleotides: 4. Germline V CDR1 and CDR2: DFQATT, SNEGSKA (reference sequence).

This clonotype has a handful of counts. The chain recombines TRBV27 with TRBJ2-2; D is perhaps TRBD1 (6 bases). Germline V lookup: CDR1 MNHEY, CDR2 SMNVEV (reference sequence). The CDR3 loop spans 15 amino acids. V lost 4 bases, J lost 2 bases, and 11 bases lay in between. CDR3 region: CASSSGQINTGELFF. Here the CDR3 DNA reads TGTGCCAGCAGTTCTGGACAGATCAACACCGGGGAGCTGTTTTTT.

This clonotype was found a few times. Sequence at one end of the junction differs from germline and may be a read error. The genes are TRBV28 and TRBJ2-1, with 9 bases lining up with TRBD1. In germline, CDR1 is MDHEN, CDR2 SYDVKM. CDR3 length: 16 amino acids. The CDR3 reads CASSTWTQGAYSEQFF. For the CDR3, the DNA is TGTGCCAGCAGTACCTGGACACAGGGGGCCTACAGTGAGCAGTTCTTC.

A few counts support this clonotype. The rearrangement uses TRBV10-3 and TRBJ1-1; 9 positions match TRBD1. V was pared by 6 bases and J by 10 bases, with 12 bases of the junction left unmatched. Germline CDR1 reads ENHRY; CDR2 reads SYGVKD. The CDR3 totals 14 residues. CDR3 protein: CAIRRTGGPGGAFF. CDR3 in DNA: TGTGCCATCAGACGTACAGGGGGCCCCGGGGGAGCTTTCTTT.

The chain recombines TRBV28 with TRBJ2-2, with D uncertain. The CDR3 is 13 amino acids. Looked up from germline, CDR1 is MDHEN and CDR2 is SYDVKM. Trimming removed 8 bases from V and 3 bases from J, with 10 bases in between. CDR3: CASASVDTGELFF. The DNA for the CDR3 is TGTGCCAGCGCTAGTGTGGACACCGGGGAGCTGTTTTTT.

This clonotype was observed a few times. The J gene is TRBJ2-5, the V gene TRBV20-1, with D perhaps TRBD1 (6 bases). V lost 0 bases to trimming and J lost 11 bases, with 13 bases between them. Germline CDR1 DFQATT, CDR2 SNEGSKA (reference sequence). The length of the CDR3 is 12 residues. The CDR3 DNA reads TGCAGTGCTAGAGAGGGGGCGAAGGAGCAGTACTTC. Its protein is CSAREGAKEQYF.

The chain links TRBV6-5 to TRBJ1-1; 7 positions match TRBD1. Germline CDR1 MNHEY, CDR2 SVGAGI. Trimming cost V 5 bases and J 1 base; bases outside gene matches: 7. There are 15 residues in the CDR3. This CDR3 is CASSTDRDRNTEAFF. CDR3 DNA: TGTGCCAGCAGTACCGATCGGGACAGGAACACTGAAGCTTTCTTT.

The chain is built from TRBV28 and TRBJ2-7; D assignment may be TRBD1 or TRBD2 (5 bases each). CDR3 size: 13 residues. Trimming cost V 7 bases and J 4 bases, with 14 bases left between them. Germline CDR1 is MDHEN and CDR2 is SYDVKM. Written as DNA, the CDR3 is TGTGCCAGCACCTTGGGGGTACGGTACGAGCAGTACTTC. This sequence encodes CASTLGVRYEQYF.

This clonotype was observed many times. The chain couples TRBV24-1 to TRBJ1-2; 10 bases map to TRBD1. The CDR3 spans 15 residues. J gave up 8 bases and V 2 bases, and 7 bases lay outside the gene matches. Germline V gene sequence: CDR1 KGHDR, CDR2 SFDVKD. The CDR3 loop is CATSDSGTGVTGYTF. In DNA form, the CDR3 reads TGTGCCACCAGTGATTCTGGGACAGGGGTAACCGGCTACACCTTC.

The genes are TRBV12-3 or TRBV12-4 and TRBJ1-4, with TRBD1 identical over 8 bases. V lost 5 bases and J lost 8; bases outside the gene matches: 16. The CDR3 covers 17 residues. Written as DNA, the CDR3 is TGTGCCAGCAGTCCGACAGGGGTCGGGCCGGGTGAGGAAAAACTGTTTTTT. It encodes CASSPTGVGPGEEKLFF.

This chain connects TRBV4-2 to TRBJ1-1; 7 bases match TRBD1. V dropped 0 bases and J dropped 4; count of bases not matched to a gene: 8. The CDR3 totals 16 residues. From germline, CDR1 is LGHNA and CDR2 YNFKEQ. The CDR3: CASSQDVGGGFTEAFF. Written as DNA, the CDR3 is TGTGCCAGCAGCCAAGATGTGGGAGGGGGCTTCACTGAAGCTTTCTTT.

This clonotype was counted many times. The CDR3 region has the DNA TGTGCCAGCAGTTACTCCGCCGGGACCTACGAGCAGTACTTC. This translates into CASSYSAGTYEQYF. The V call is TRBV6-2 or TRBV6-3, the J call TRBJ2-7; possible D gene TRBD2, 5 bases. The germline gives CDR1 MNHEY, CDR2 SVGEGT. The CDR3 runs 14 residues. The ends were cut back, 0 bases at V and 2 bases at J, with 8 bases in the middle.

For this clonotype: A single base separates this from a much larger clone, so it may be a read error. The rearrangement joins TRBV7-8 to TRBJ2-7; D assignment may be TRBD1 or TRBD2 (5 bases each). The CDR3 has 15 amino acids. Trimming shortened V by 3 bases and J by 4 bases, and 16 bases separated the two germline ends. The germline CDR1 and CDR2 sequences are SGHVS and FQNEAQ. CDR3 bases: TGTGCCAGCAGCTTGGGGGACGGATCTTGGTACGAGCAGTACTTC. The encoded protein is CASSLGDGSWYEQYF.

In its sample, this clonotype was seen once. The chain links TRBV2 to TRBJ1-1; the D is unclear. The V end lost 3 bases, the J end lost 1 base, and 6 bases lay between the germline ends. The germline V gene encodes CDR1 SNHLY and CDR2 FYNNEI. This CDR3 spans 13 amino acids. CDR3 coding DNA: TGTGCCAGCAGTGATAGACGGAACACTGAAGCTTTCTTT. This gives the protein CASSDRRNTEAFF.

This sequence joins TRBV9 and TRBJ1-1; D possibly corresponds to TRBD1 (5 bases). V was clipped by 4 bases and J by 1 base, with 11 bases between them. There are 14 residues in the CDR3. Germline assignment: CDR1 SGDLS and CDR2 YYNGEE. CDR3 amino acids: CASSIWGGNTEAFF. CDR3 DNA sequence: TGTGCCAGCAGCATCTGGGGGGGGAACACTGAAGCTTTCTTT.

V usage is TRBV6-5 and J usage is TRBJ2-1, with D uncertain. The length of the CDR3 is 13 residues. Trimming took off 6 bases at V and 10 bases at J, with 16 bases between the two ends. CDR1 MNHEY and CDR2 SVGAGI come from the germline V gene. The CDR3 DNA reads TGTGCCAGCAGCCACGGCCCTCGAGTAGAGCAGTTCTTC. Amino acids: CASSHGPRVEQFF.

The chain combines TRBV28 with TRBJ1-5, with 9 bases fitting TRBD1. Germline CDR1 reads MDHEN; CDR2 reads SYDVKM. V gave up 3 bases and J gave up 6 bases; unmatched junction bases: 6. The CDR3 length is 15 residues. CDR3 loop: CASSFSTGGRQPQHF. The CDR3 nucleotides read TGTGCCAGCAGTTTCTCTACAGGGGGCCGTCAGCCCCAGCATTTT. Full variable domain (outside the CDR3, taken from reference TRBV28 and TRBJ1-5): DVKVTQSSRYLVKRTGEKVFLECVQDMDHENMFWYRQDPGLGLRLIYFSYDVKMKEKGDIPEGYSVSREKKERFSLILESASTNQTSMYLCASSFSTGGRQPQHFGDGTRLSIL.

This rearrangement joins TRBV12-3 or TRBV12-4 to TRBJ2-7; D perhaps matches TRBD1 (6 bases). The CDR3 totals 13 residues. Trimming cost V 6 bases and J 9 bases, with 18 bases left between them. Here the CDR3 reads CASSRGQILVQYF. CDR3 coding DNA: TGTGCCAGCAGCCGCGGACAGATCCTGGTGCAGTACTTC.

This clonotype was seen just once. The chain carries TRBV5-6 and TRBJ2-6; D not resolved. V gave up 2 bases and J gave up 0 bases, with 9 bases separating them. Per the germline V gene, CDR1 is SGHDT and CDR2 is YYEEEE. This CDR3 is built from 16 residues. The chain's CDR3 is CASSFVELSGANVLTF. For the CDR3, the DNA is TGTGCCAGCAGCTTTGTAGAACTCTCTGGGGCCAACGTCCTGACTTTC.

This clonotype was detected many times. The gene calls are TRBV7-2 and TRBJ2-3, with D possibly TRBD1 on 5 matching bases. The length of the CDR3 is 14 residues. The germline V gene encodes CDR1 SGHTA and CDR2 FQGNSA. The V end lost 1 base, the J end lost 1 base, and 6 bases lay between the germline ends. The CDR3 reads CASSLGRGTDTQYF. CDR3 DNA: TGTGCCAGCAGCTTAGGCAGGGGCACAGATACGCAGTATTTT.

There are many counts of this clonotype. The chain recombines TRBV4-2 with TRBJ2-3, with 7 bases aligning to TRBD2. CDR1 is LGHNA, CDR2 YNFKEQ, per germline. The V segment lost 0 bases and the J segment 8 bases; nucleotides outside the gene matches: 2. The CDR3 spans 13 residues. For the CDR3, the DNA is TGTGCCAGCAGCCAAGATTTAGCGGGTACGCAGTATTTT. It specifies CASSQDLAGTQYF.

A few counts support this clonotype. The V gene is TRBV5-6, the J gene TRBJ1-1, with D uncertain. This CDR3 is built from 13 residues. The V and J ends lost 0 bases and 6 bases respectively, with 9 bases between them. Germline values: CDR1 SGHDT, CDR2 YYEEEE. CDR3 amino acids: CASSLVGRAEAFF. The CDR3 DNA reads TGTGCCAGCAGCTTGGTAGGGAGAGCTGAAGCTTTCTTT.

This clonotype was counted at least ten times. The CDR3 region has the DNA TGCAGCACTCTAGCGCCTCTGGGAAATGAGCAGTTCTTC. Translation: CSTLAPLGNEQFF. The rearrangement uses TRBV29-1 and TRBJ2-1; D may be TRBD2 (6 bases). CDR3 size: 13 residues. CDR1 is SQVTM, CDR2 ANQGSEA, per germline. V dropped 8 bases and J dropped 7 bases, with 18 bases sitting between them.

This clonotype was recorded many times. Being one base from a much bigger clone, this may be a read error. The CDR3 loop reads CASSGGGVYNEQYF. In nucleotides, the CDR3 is TGTGCCAGCAGTGGGGGGGGCGTCTACAATGAGCAGTACTTC. The chain employs TRBV2 and TRBJ2-7, with a weak D call TRBD2 (7 bases). V was cut by 4 bases and J by 7 bases, with 17 bases left in between. CDR3 length: 14 residues. In germline, CDR1 is SNHLY, CDR2 FYNNEI. Full variable domain (remainder filled in from reference TRBV2 and TRBJ2-7): EPEVTQTPSHQVTQMGQEVILRCVPISNHLYFYWYRQILGQKVEFLVSFYNNEISEKSEIFDDQFSVERPDGSNFTLKIRSTKLEDSAMYFCASSGGGVYNEQYFGPGTRLTVT.

The chain is built from TRBV9 and TRBJ1-2, with 7 bases lining up with TRBD1. V trimming: 6 bases; J trimming: 8 bases; junction bases outside the gene matches: 10. The CDR3 covers 13 residues. The germline V gene encodes CDR1 SGDLS and CDR2 YYNGEE. The CDR3 reads CASTAQGIRGYTF. Written as DNA, the CDR3 is TGTGCCAGCACAGCACAGGGGATACGCGGCTACACCTTC.

V and J are TRBV12-3 or TRBV12-4 and TRBJ2-1; TRBD1 matches at 11 bases. The CDR3 covers 15 residues. V shed 6 bases, J shed 3 bases, and the junction held 4 bases outside the gene matches. The CDR3 loop reads CASRSGTGGYNEQFF. The CDR3 bases are TGTGCCAGCAGATCCGGGACAGGGGGCTACAATGAGCAGTTCTTC.

This clonotype was recorded once. The V call is TRBV5-5, the J call TRBJ2-7, with unresolved D. Trimming took 3 bases from V and 3 from J, leaving 10 bases between them. This CDR3 is 13 amino acids long. Germline assignment: CDR1 SGHKS and CDR2 YYEKEE (reference sequence). The CDR3 reads CASSSSHDYEQYF. CDR3 DNA: TGTGCCAGCAGCTCCTCCCACGACTACGAGCAGTACTTC. The full variable domain, completed using reference TRBV5-5 and TRBJ2-7, is DAGVTQSPTHLIKTRGQQVTLRCSPISGHKSVSWYQQVLGQGPQFIFQYYEKEERGRGNFPDRFSARQFPNYSSELNVNALLLGDSALYLCASSSSHDYEQYFGPGTRLTVT.